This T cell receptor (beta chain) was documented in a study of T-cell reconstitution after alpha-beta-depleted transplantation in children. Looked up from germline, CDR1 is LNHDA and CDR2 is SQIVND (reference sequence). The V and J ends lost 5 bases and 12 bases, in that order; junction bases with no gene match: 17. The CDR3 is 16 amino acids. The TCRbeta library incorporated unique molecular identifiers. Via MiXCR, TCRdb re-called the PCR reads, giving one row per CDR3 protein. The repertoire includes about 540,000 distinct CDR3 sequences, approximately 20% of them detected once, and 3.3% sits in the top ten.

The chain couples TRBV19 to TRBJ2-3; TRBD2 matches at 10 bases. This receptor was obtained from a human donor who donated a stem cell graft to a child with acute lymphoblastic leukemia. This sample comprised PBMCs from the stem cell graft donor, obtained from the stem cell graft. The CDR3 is CASSPPRGGAGGPQYF. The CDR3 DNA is TGTGCCAGTAGTCCACCTCGTGGGGGAGCGGGAGGGCCCCAGTATTTT.